This T cell receptor (beta chain) was sequenced in a study of OX40 agonist ivuxolimab in advanced cancers. On the study more broadly: Allowance was made for prior anti-PD-1, anti-PD-L1 or anti-CTLA-4 therapy, and about 40% had some.

Germline V gene data show CDR1 as SGHTA and CDR2 as FQGNSA. This CDR3 has 16 residues. Unmatched junction bases numbered 8, after V lost 3 bases and J lost 2 bases. TCRdb's table, derived via immunoSEQ multiplex PCR, lists solely in-frame clones and lacks some. Of tens of thousands of clones listed, roughly nine tenths are singletons. Study outcomes and limitations: Also showing low normalized T-cell clonal expansion were some of the nonresponders. At doses 0.1 to 3.0 mg/kg, CD4+ and CD8+ clones expanded.

Comments on this clone: Its antigen is not known.

The receptor comes from an adult with an advanced solid tumor such as melanoma, head and neck, liver or kidney cancer. Sequencing used CD4+ or CD8+ T cells sorted from blood, obtained in a trial of the OX40 agonist ivuxolimab. The V call is TRBV7-2, the J call TRBJ2-5, with 8 bases lining up with TRBD2. This CDR3 is CASSFPYSGDQETQYF. As DNA, the CDR3 is TGTGCCAGCAGCTTCCCATATAGCGGGGATCAAGAGACCCAGTACTTC.